These 27 T cell receptor beta chains were sequenced from one sample in a study of CD4 T cell repertoires in COVID-19. The repertoire was sequenced with immunoSEQ multiplex PCR; TCRdb's copy has only in-frame clones and lacks some. The sample has over 75,000 clones; 83% are singletons. Sequencing used CD4+ T cells from peripheral blood, obtained after recovery from COVID-19. These TCRs come from a human donor who had COVID-19.

The V and J genes are TRBV30 and TRBJ1-4; D gene uncertain. The CDR3 covers 13 residues. V lost 3 bases and J lost 14, with 19 bases in between. The germline gives CDR1 GTSNPN, CDR2 SVGIG (reference sequence). The CDR3 DNA reads TGTGCCTGGAGCGGCCCCACCTCACCTGATCTGTTTTTT. Protein product: CAWSGPTSPDLFF.

This chain links TRBV4-1 with TRBJ2-5; D gene unclear. The germline CDR1 and CDR2 sequences are MGHRA and YSYEKL. CDR3 length: 12 amino acids. V was cut by 0 bases and J by 7 bases, with 6 bases left in between. The CDR3 coding sequence is TGCGCCAGCAGCCAAGATTCGGCGACCCAGTACTTC. It encodes CASSQDSATQYF.

The chain combines TRBV5-4 with TRBJ2-5; a possible D gene is TRBD2 (5 bases). The V and J ends lost 1 base and 1 base respectively, with 8 bases between them. The V gene's germline CDR1 is SGHNT and CDR2 YYREEE (reference sequence). The CDR3 contains 14 residues. For the CDR3, the DNA is TGTGCCAGCAGCTTGTCGGGGATCCAAGAGACCCAGTACTTC. It translates to CASSLSGIQETQYF.

The gene calls are TRBV30 and TRBJ1-2; D possibly corresponds to TRBD1 (6 bases). V lost 3 bases to trimming and J lost 7 bases, with 12 bases between them. The CDR3 runs to 12 residues. Germline CDR1 is GTSNPN and CDR2 is SVGIG (reference sequence). This CDR3 reads CAWSEGGAGYTF. The CDR3 DNA reads TGTGCCTGGAGCGAGGGGGGGGCTGGCTACACCTTC. Supplemented by reference TRBV30 and TRBJ1-2, the full variable domain reads SQTIHQWPATLVQPVGSPLSLECTVEGTSNPNLYWYRQAAGRGLQLLFYSVGIGQISSEVPQNLSASRPQDRQFILSSKKLLLSDSGFYLCAWSEGGAGYTFGSGTRLTVV.

The chain couples TRBV20-1 to TRBJ2-3; D is unresolved. The CDR3 extends over 11 amino acids. Germline V CDR1 and CDR2: DFQATT, SNEGSKA (reference sequence). Trimming removed 2 bases from V and 4 bases from J, with 4 bases in between. CDR3 residues: CSARPPDTQYF. The DNA for the CDR3 is TGCAGTGCTAGACCGCCAGATACGCAGTATTTT.

This clone was detected once. DNA for the CDR3: TGTGCCAGCAGCAGACCGGGACAGGGGATTATCACGCAGTATTTT. Protein product: CASSRPGQGIITQYF. This sequence joins TRBV7-2 and TRBJ2-3, with 10 bases lining up with TRBD1. CDR1 SGHTA and CDR2 FQGNSA come from the germline V gene. CDR3 length equals 15 residues. The V and J ends lost 5 bases and 9 bases, in that order; junction bases with no gene match: 11.

V gene TRBV2 combines with J gene TRBJ2-7, with 9 bases identical to TRBD1. The CDR3 contains 13 residues. Per germline, CDR1 SNHLY and CDR2 FYNNEI. With 7 bases clipped from V and 2 bases from J, the junction kept 3 bases outside the gene matches. CDR3 bases: TGTGCCAGCACCTGGACAGGGGCCTACGAGCAGTACTTC. It codes for CASTWTGAYEQYF.

The chain couples TRBV5-5 to TRBJ2-7; D is possibly TRBD1 (6 bases). CDR1 SGHKS and CDR2 YYEKEE come from the germline V gene (reference sequence). V lost 3 bases, J lost 6 bases, and 13 bases lay in between. This CDR3 has 13 amino acids. The CDR3 DNA is TGTGCCAGCAGCTGGACACAGGGCGGCGAGCAGTACTTC. Amino acids: CASSWTQGGEQYF. Complete variable domain (other parts from reference TRBV5-5 and TRBJ2-7): DAGVTQSPTHLIKTRGQQVTLRCSPISGHKSVSWYQQVLGQGPQFIFQYYEKEERGRGNFPDRFSARQFPNYSSELNVNALLLGDSALYLCASSWTQGGEQYFGPGTRLTVT.

The rearrangement joins TRBV5-1 to TRBJ1-1, with 8 positions matching TRBD1. The CDR3 runs 14 residues. V gave up 0 bases and J gave up 8 bases; unmatched junction bases: 6. Germline CDR1 SGHRS, CDR2 YFSETQ. CDR3 in amino acids: CASSLAQGAGEAFF. CDR3 DNA: TGCGCCAGCAGCTTGGCTCAGGGGGCTGGGGAAGCTTTCTTT.

The chain has TRBV7-8 and TRBJ1-5; D not resolved. CDR3 length equals 13 residues. V was trimmed by 3 bases and J by 3 bases, leaving 6 bases between them. CDR1 and CDR2 from the germline V gene are SGHVS and FQNEAQ. CDR3 nucleotide sequence: TGTGCCAGCAGCTTGGACGCCAATCAGCCCCAGCATTTT. Translation: CASSLDANQPQHF.

The chain has TRBV29-1 and TRBJ1-6, with 7 positions matching TRBD1. The CDR3 runs to 12 residues. Germline V gene lookup returns CDR1 SQVTM and CDR2 ANQGSEA. The V gene end was trimmed by 4 bases and the J gene end by 9 bases; junction bases not matched to a gene: 3. The CDR3 reads CSVGDSVSPLHF. The CDR3 nucleotides are TGCAGCGTTGGGGACAGCGTTTCACCCCTCCACTTT.

The genes are TRBV10-3 and TRBJ1-2; D uncertain. The ends were cut back, 0 bases at V and 6 bases at J, with 2 bases in the middle. This CDR3 has 11 residues. The germline V gene encodes CDR1 ENHRY and CDR2 SYGVKD. The CDR3 sequence is CAISESDGYTF. For the CDR3, the DNA is TGTGCCATCAGTGAGTCAGATGGCTACACCTTC.

The chain recombines TRBV7-8 with TRBJ2-1; a weak D match, TRBD2 (6 bases). Germline V gene sequence: CDR1 SGHVS, CDR2 FQNEAQ. Trimming took 5 bases from V and 12 from J, leaving 14 bases between them. The length of the CDR3 is 12 residues. The CDR3 DNA follows: TGTGCCAGCAGCCCCGGGACTGAAGGGCAGTTCTTC. It is translated as CASSPGTEGQFF.

The chain uses TRBV3-1 (or the pseudogene TRBV3-2) and TRBJ2-1; D is unclear. Germline values: CDR1 LGHDT, CDR2 YNNKEL (reference sequence). V shed 4 bases and J shed 1 base, with 17 bases lying between them. The CDR3 is made up of 17 amino acids. CDR3 DNA sequence: TGTGCCAGCAGCCTCCTTGGGGTTTTCCAGTCCTACAATGAGCAGTTCTTC. It translates to CASSLLGVFQSYNEQFF.

This CDR3 reads CATSSDGARDTEAFF. CDR3 nucleotide sequence: TGTGCCACCAGCAGTGATGGGGCCCGGGACACTGAAGCTTTCTTT. The J gene is TRBJ1-1, the V gene TRBV15, with D maybe TRBD1 (5 bases). Germline values: CDR1 LNHNV, CDR2 YYDKDF (reference sequence). V was shortened by 3 bases and J by 3 bases, with 14 bases between the two germline ends. The CDR3 runs 15 residues.

CDR3 loop: CASSPPYGINTGELFF. CDR3 in DNA: TGTGCCAGCTCACCACCGTATGGAATAAACACCGGGGAGCTGTTTTTT. The rearrangement links TRBV18 to TRBJ2-2; no reliable D call. Germline V gene lookup returns CDR1 KGHSH and CDR2 LQKENI. The V end lost 0 bases, the J end lost 2 bases, and 10 bases lay between the germline ends. The CDR3 sequence is 16 residues long.

V usage is TRBV19 and J usage is TRBJ1-5; D unclear. V was shortened by 2 bases and J by 2 bases, with 10 bases between the two germline ends. From germline, CDR1 is LNHDA and CDR2 SQIVND (reference sequence). The CDR3 has 15 amino acids. The CDR3 here is CASSISVARNQPQHF. The CDR3 DNA sequence: TGTGCCAGTAGTATAAGTGTGGCACGCAATCAGCCCCAGCATTTT.

CDR3 nucleotide sequence: TGTGCCAGCAGCCAATTCGGACTCGGCGGGGGCGAGCAGTACTTC. The encoded protein is CASSQFGLGGGEQYF. The chain joins TRBV3-1 (or the pseudogene TRBV3-2) to TRBJ2-7; 7 positions agree with TRBD2. Per the germline V gene, CDR1 is LGHDT and CDR2 is YNNKEL (reference sequence). This CDR3 has 15 residues. Germline trimming cut 2 bases from V and 6 bases from J; bases unmatched to any gene: 10.

The chain has TRBV18 and TRBJ2-7, with D hard to call. From germline, CDR1 is KGHSH and CDR2 LQKENI. The CDR3 has 14 residues. With 3 bases removed from V and 1 base from J, the gap between germline ends came to 10 bases. CDR3: CASSPAAASYEQYF. The CDR3, as DNA: TGTGCCAGCTCACCCGCAGCAGCTTCCTACGAGCAGTACTTC.

CDR3 in DNA: TGTGCCAGCAGCCTGAGCCGCTACGAGCAGTACTTC. Its protein is CASSLSRYEQYF. The chain joins TRBV5-8 to TRBJ2-7; no clear D. Germline V CDR1 and CDR2: SGHTS, YDEGEE. The CDR3 totals 12 residues. Trimming removed 4 bases at V and 3 bases at J, with 8 bases between.

The chain employs TRBV5-6 and TRBJ2-5; 7 nucleotides line up with TRBD1. The CDR3 extends over 15 amino acids. CDR1 SGHDT and CDR2 YYEEEE come from the germline V gene. V lost 3 bases to trimming and J lost 7 bases; unmatched junction nucleotides: 12. This chain's CDR3 is CASSSVVRDSLTQYF. In DNA form, the CDR3 reads TGTGCCAGCAGCTCCGTCGTCAGGGACAGCCTGACCCAGTACTTC.

This chain joins TRBV6-5 and TRBJ1-4; 8 positions match TRBD1. V was clipped by 5 bases and J by 11 bases; unmatched bases: 7. The germline CDR1 and CDR2 sequences are MNHEY and SVGAGI. This CDR3 contains 13 residues. The CDR3 region has the DNA TGTGCCAGCAGTCCCGGGACAGGAGGGAAACTGTTTTTT. Its translation: CASSPGTGGKLFF.

The V and J genes are TRBV5-4 and TRBJ2-1; no reliable D call. The CDR3 sequence is 14 residues long. The V end lost 0 bases, the J end lost 3 bases, and 7 bases lay between the germline ends. CDR1 is SGHNT, CDR2 YYREEE, per germline (reference sequence). The CDR3 bases are TGTGCCAGCAGCTTGGCAAGCGTCTACAATGAGCAGTTCTTC. Its translation: CASSLASVYNEQFF.

This chain joins TRBV5-5 and TRBJ1-2, with D maybe TRBD1 (5 bases). CDR1 is SGHKS and CDR2 is YYEKEE in the germline V gene (reference sequence). V lost 4 bases and J lost 2, with 12 bases in between. This CDR3 region has 14 residues. The CDR3 nucleotides are TGTGCCAGCAGCCTCGACGGGGGGAACTATGGCTACACCTTC. As protein: CASSLDGGNYGYTF.

The rearrangement links TRBV9 to TRBJ2-7; TRBD2 agrees at 10 bases. From germline, CDR1 is SGDLS and CDR2 YYNGEE. Trimming cost V 0 bases and J 7 bases; bases outside gene matches: 7. The CDR3 contains 15 residues. CDR3 bases: TGTGCCAGCAGCGTAGTAGCTAGCGGGGGCGGGGAGCAGTACTTC. It encodes CASSVVASGGGEQYF.

This clone was seen a single time. J is TRBJ2-1 and V is TRBV2; D possibly corresponds to TRBD1 (5 bases). V was shortened by 6 bases and J by 9 bases, with 18 bases between the two germline ends. Germline lookup yields CDR1 SNHLY and CDR2 FYNNEI. The CDR3 totals 14 residues. The CDR3 loop is CASSQSPSRGEQFF. CDR3 sequence (DNA): TGTGCCAGCAGCCAAAGCCCCTCTAGGGGTGAGCAGTTCTTC.

This clone was seen once. V gene TRBV10-3 combines with J gene TRBJ2-3; 8 nucleotides match TRBD1. Losses at the gene ends were 7 bases for V and 3 bases for J; bases not matched to a gene: 9. The germline CDR1 and CDR2 sequences are ENHRY and SYGVKD. The CDR3 covers 15 residues. The CDR3 DNA reads as TGTGCCATCACCAGCGACAGGGGAGGTACAGATACGCAGTATTTT. Its translation is CAITSDRGGTDTQYF.